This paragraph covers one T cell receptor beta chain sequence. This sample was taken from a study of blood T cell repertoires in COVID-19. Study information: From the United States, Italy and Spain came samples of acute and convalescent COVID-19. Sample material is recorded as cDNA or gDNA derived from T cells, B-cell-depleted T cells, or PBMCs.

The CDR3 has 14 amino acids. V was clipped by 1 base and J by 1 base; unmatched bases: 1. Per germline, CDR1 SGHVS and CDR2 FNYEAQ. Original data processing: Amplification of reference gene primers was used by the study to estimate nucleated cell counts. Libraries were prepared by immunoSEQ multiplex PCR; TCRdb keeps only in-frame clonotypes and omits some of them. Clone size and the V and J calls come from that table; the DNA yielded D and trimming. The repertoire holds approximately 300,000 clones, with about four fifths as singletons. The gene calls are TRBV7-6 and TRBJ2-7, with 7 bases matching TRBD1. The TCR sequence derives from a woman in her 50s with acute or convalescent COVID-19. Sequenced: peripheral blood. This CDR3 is CASSLGGQSYEQYF. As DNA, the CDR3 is TGTGCCAGCAGCTTAGGGGGACAGTCCTACGAGCAGTACTTC.